The rows below give T cell receptor beta chains drawn from one sample of a study of CD8+ T cells in alopecia areata. Sequencing used immunoSEQ multiplex PCR; TCRdb keeps in-frame clones, though not all of them. The sample carries over 85,000 clones, 35% to 50% recorded once. What was sequenced was CD4+ T cells sorted from blood. The receptors originated from a human donor with alopecia areata. The CDR3 runs from the conserved cysteine through the conserved F or W. The D gene is left open where the match is weak. Expanded clones get a size class; other rows say once, few or many, or leave the size out.

TRBJ2-5,.,TRBV4-2,.,CASSQQETQYF,TGTGCCAGCAGTCAACAAGAGACCCAGTACTTC
TRBJ2-5,.,TRBV7-8,.,CASSLSSETQYF,TGTGCCAGCAGCTTATCCTCTGAGACCCAGTACTTC
TRBJ2-3,.,TRBV11-2,TRBD1,CASSGTGADTQYF,TGTGCCAGCAGTGGGACAGGGGCAGATACGCAGTATTTT
TRBJ2-7,few,TRBV5-1,TRBD1,CASSLGPDRGTYEQYF,TGCGCCAGCAGCTTGGGTCCGGACAGGGGAACCTACGAGCAGTACTTC
TRBJ2-6,.,TRBV2,.,CATSPSGANVLTF,TGTGCCACTTCGCCGTCTGGGGCCAACGTCCTGACTTTC
TRBJ1-1,.,TRBV30,.,CAWSQGLTEAFF,TGTGCCTGGAGTCAGGGTCTCACTGAAGCTTTCTTT
TRBJ2-2,.,TRBV5-6,.,CASSSGAKLFF,TGTGCCAGCAGCTCCGGTGCTAAGCTGTTTTTT
TRBJ2-3,.,TRBV29-1,.,CSVERESTDTQYF,TGCAGCGTTGAGAGGGAGAGCACAGATACGCAGTATTTT
TRBJ2-1,few,TRBV9,.,CASSVAYSGNEQFF,TGTGCCAGCAGCGTAGCTTACAGCGGCAATGAGCAGTTCTTC
TRBJ2-7,.,TRBV29-1,.,CSVEEGDFKQYF,TGCAGCGTTGAAGAAGGCGATTTCAAGCAGTACTTC
TRBJ2-2,.,TRBV27,.,CASSLRGEVGELFF,TGTGCCAGCAGTTTGAGGGGGGAAGTCGGGGAGCTGTTTTTT
TRBJ2-5,.,TRBV18,.,CASSPGETQYF,TGTGCCAGCTCACCAGGGGAGACCCAGTACTTC
TRBJ1-2,.,TRBV30,TRBD1,CAWSGDRSGIYGYTF,TGTGCCTGGAGTGGGGACAGGAGCGGGATATATGGCTACACCTTC
TRBJ1-5,few,TRBV7-2,TRBD1,CASSSDRGGQPQHF,TGTGCCAGCAGCTCAGACAGGGGAGGTCAGCCCCAGCATTTT
TRBJ2-5,.,TRBV30,.,CAWSVRVRETQYF,TGTGCCTGGAGTGTACGGGTAAGAGAGACCCAGTACTTC
TRBJ2-2,.,TRBV29-1,.,CSARRMDVGTNTGELFF,TGCAGCGCCCGAAGGATGGACGTCGGGACGAACACCGGGGAGCTGTTTTTT
TRBJ2-3,.,TRBV5-1,TRBD1,CASSLEDRVDTQYF,TGCGCCAGCAGCTTGGAGGACAGGGTAGATACGCAGTATTTT
TRBJ2-1,.,TRBV30,.,CAWSRTVEQFF,TGTGCCTGGAGCCGAACAGTGGAGCAGTTCTTC
TRBJ2-7,.,TRBV28,.,CASSFVGQNYEQYF,TGTGCCAGCAGTTTTGTCGGACAAAACTACGAGCAGTACTTC
TRBJ2-3,.,TRBV2,.,CASRSTSTDTQYF,TGTGCCAGCAGATCGACTAGCACAGATACGCAGTATTTT
TRBJ2-1,.,TRBV4-1,.,CASSQVLPINEQFF,TGCGCCAGCAGCCAAGTTTTACCGATCAATGAGCAGTTCTTC
TRBJ1-1,few,TRBV14,.,CASSQSLNTEAFF,TGTGCCAGCAGCCAATCTCTGAACACTGAAGCTTTCTTT
TRBJ1-4,few,TRBV29-1,TRBD1,CSVPGTANEKLFF,TGCAGCGTTCCCGGGACAGCTAATGAAAAACTGTTTTTT
TRBJ2-3,.,TRBV2,.,CASSLTDTQYF,TGTGCCAGCAGTCTAACAGATACGCAGTATTTT
TRBJ2-6,.,TRBV10-3,.,CAISDTNPSGANVLTF,TGTGCCATCTCGGACACCAATCCTTCTGGGGCCAACGTCCTGACTTTC
TRBJ2-5,few,TRBV29-1,.,CSVELGGGRKTQYF,TGCAGCGTTGAACTGGGCGGAGGGAGGAAGACCCAGTACTTC
TRBJ2-1,.,TRBV7-2,.,CASSYSTLDGDEQFF,TGTGCCAGCAGCTATAGTACACTAGATGGAGACGAGCAGTTCTTC
TRBJ2-5,.,TRBV29-1,.,CSVEVTVQETQYF,TGCAGCGTTGAAGTGACAGTTCAAGAGACCCAGTACTTC
TRBJ2-7,few,TRBV2,TRBD2,CASRELAGIYEQYF,TGTGCCAGCAGAGAACTAGCGGGAATCTACGAGCAGTACTTC
TRBJ2-1,.,TRBV7-2,.,CASSPARSRNEQFF,TGTGCCAGCAGCCCAGCCCGGAGCCGCAATGAGCAGTTCTTC
TRBJ2-2,.,TRBV7-8,.,CASSLMAGPNTGELFF,TGTGCCAGCAGCTTAATGGCAGGCCCGAACACCGGGGAGCTGTTTTTT
TRBJ1-2,.,TRBV4-2,.,CASSQAAWYGYTF,TGTGCCAGCAGCCAAGCTGCGTGGTATGGCTACACCTTC
TRBJ2-1,.,TRBV11-2,TRBD2,CASSLAGARGVGNEQFF,TGTGCCAGCAGCCTAGCGGGAGCGCGAGGGGTGGGCAATGAGCAGTTCTTC
TRBJ2-6,once,TRBV6-6,.,CASTWGPGANVLTF,TGTGCCAGCACGTGGGGTCCTGGGGCCAACGTCCTGACTTTC
TRBJ1-2,few,TRBV27,.,CASTDSPLNYGYTF,TGTGCCAGCACAGACTCGCCACTTAACTATGGCTACACCTTC
TRBJ2-7,once,TRBV27,.,CASSWDSTDYEQYF,TGTGCCAGCAGCTGGGACTCAACAGACTACGAGCAGTACTTC
TRBJ1-2,.,TRBV30,.,CAWSRQSNYGYTF,TGTGCCTGGAGTAGACAGAGTAACTATGGCTACACCTTC
TRBJ1-1,once,TRBV29-1,.,CSVEGLVSGTEAFF,TGCAGCGTTGAAGGTCTGGTCAGCGGGACTGAAGCTTTCTTT
TRBJ1-1,.,TRBV6-5,TRBD1,CASILDRGGTEAFF,TGTGCCAGCATTCTAGACAGGGGAGGAACTGAAGCTTTCTTT
TRBJ2-3,.,TRBV29-1,.,CSVEDPGGLRTQYF,TGCAGCGTTGAAGATCCCGGGGGTTTGAGGACGCAGTATTTT
TRBJ1-2,.,TRBV29-1,.,CSVEEPIQVSRGYTF,TGCAGCGTTGAGGAACCAATCCAGGTATCGCGTGGCTACACCTTC
TRBJ2-1,.,TRBV2,.,CASSVSGYNEQFF,TGTGCCAGCAGTGTGTCGGGGTACAATGAGCAGTTCTTC
TRBJ1-4,few,TRBV7-9,.,CASSPLDTSNEKLFF,TGTGCCAGCAGTCCTTTGGACACTTCTAATGAAAAACTGTTTTTT